A selection of T cell receptor beta chains follows, all from one sample in a study of blood T cells in healthy people across ages. MiXCR, applied by TCRdb to the 5' RACE reads, yields one record per CDR3 protein. The table has some 880,000 distinct CDR3 sequences, about 36% seen once. The sequenced sample was blood. The receptors originated from a man between 18 and 29 years old in good health. The CDR3 runs from the conserved cysteine through the conserved F or W. D genes are given only for firm matches. Not all rows give a size; the values are once, few, many and, for expanded clones, a class.

size	D	J	V	CDR3	DNA
few	TRBD1	TRBJ2-7	TRBV4-1	CASSTGQGIYEQYF	TGCGCCAGCAGCACGGGACAGGGAATTTACGAGCAGTACTTC
many	TRBD2	TRBJ2-1	TRBV7-3	CASSLLGGGRDEQFF	TGTGCCAGCAGCTTACTTGGGGGAGGGCGCGATGAGCAGTTCTTC
NA	NA	TRBJ2-5	TRBV5-1	CASSAELQETQYF	TGCGCCAGCAGCGCAGAGTTACAAGAGACCCAGTACTTC
NA	NA	TRBJ1-1	TRBV12-3/TRBV12-4	CASSVEGSLAEAFF	TGTGCCAGCAGTGTTGAGGGGAGTCTCGCTGAAGCTTTCTTT
many	NA	TRBJ2-5	TRBV9	CASSPDHQETQYF	TGTGCCAGCAGCCCTGACCACCAAGAGACCCAGTACTTC
NA	NA	TRBJ1-1	TRBV7-2	CAGSPVGGAGTEAFF	TGTGCCGGCAGCCCAGTTGGGGGCGCAGGCACTGAAGCTTTCTTT
NA	NA	TRBJ2-7	TRBV20-1	CSARVPTGTYEQYF	TGCAGTGCTAGAGTGCCTACAGGGACCTACGAGCAGTACTTC
NA	TRBD1	TRBJ1-1	TRBV28	CASRQGQGGTEAFF	TGTGCCAGCAGGCAAGGACAGGGAGGCACTGAAGCTTTCTTT
many	NA	TRBJ1-6	TRBV4-1	CASSQEAGNSPLHF	TGCGCCAGCAGCCAAGAAGCAGGGAACTCACCCCTCCACTTT
NA	NA	TRBJ1-6	TRBV7-2	CASSPSSGSYNSPLHF	TGTGCCAGCAGCCCGTCGTCAGGGTCCTATAATTCACCCCTCCACTTT
few	NA	TRBJ1-2	TRBV10-3	CAISHDGYLTGYTF	TGTGCCATCAGTCACGACGGATACTTAACGGGCTACACCTTC
NA	NA	TRBJ2-7	TRBV24-1	CATSERGGSSYNEQYF	TGTGCCACCAGTGAGAGGGGGGGTAGCTCCTACAATGAGCAGTACTTC
NA	TRBD1	TRBJ2-1	TRBV6-5	CASTHTAGGPYNEQFF	TGTGCCAGCACACATACCGCAGGGGGACCCTACAATGAGCAGTTCTTC
few	TRBD1	TRBJ2-3	TRBV7-2	CVSSLAGTGGGDTQYF	TGTGTCAGCAGCTTAGCCGGGACAGGGGGAGGAGATACGCAGTATTTT
NA	TRBD1	TRBJ1-5	TRBV20-1	CSAPTGGNQPQHF	TGCAGTGCCCCCACAGGGGGCAATCAGCCCCAGCATTTT
NA	TRBD2	TRBJ2-3	TRBV9	CASSRKVLAGTDTQYF	TGTGCCAGCAGCCGGAAGGTACTAGCGGGCACAGATACGCAGTATTTT
few	NA	TRBJ2-1	TRBV20-1	CSARASTSSHEQFF	TGCAGTGCTAGGGCCTCAACTAGCTCCCATGAGCAGTTCTTC
NA	TRBD2	TRBJ2-5	TRBV7-3	CASSLRTSADEQYF	TGTGCCAGCAGCTTAAGGACTAGCGCTGATGAGCAGTACTTC
few	NA	TRBJ2-7	TRBV6-1	CASKGDRFTYEQYF	TGTGCCAGCAAGGGAGACAGATTCACCTACGAGCAGTACTTC
NA	TRBD1	TRBJ1-1	TRBV19	CASQGDRDTEAFF	TGTGCCAGTCAAGGGGACAGGGACACTGAAGCTTTCTTT
NA	NA	TRBJ1-5	TRBV4-1	CASSQVPATGSNQPQHF	TGCGCCAGCAGCCAAGTACCCGCAACCGGGAGCAATCAGCCCCAGCATTTT
many	TRBD2	TRBJ2-1	TRBV27	CASSLAGGPNEQFF	TGTGCCAGCAGTTTAGCGGGGGGCCCAAATGAGCAGTTCTTC
many	NA	TRBJ2-3	TRBV29-1	CSVIGDTQYF	TGCAGCGTTATCGGAGATACGCAGTATTTT
NA	NA	TRBJ1-2	TRBV27	CASSLRSGYGYTF	TGTGCCAGCAGTTTAAGGAGCGGATATGGCTACACCTTC
NA	NA	TRBJ1-1	TRBV7-3	CASSCSGSTEAFF	TGTGCCAGCAGCTGTTCGGGGTCCACTGAAGCTTTCTTT
NA	TRBD2	TRBJ2-3	TRBV12-3/TRBV12-4	CASQTSGGAQATQYF	TGTGCCAGTCAGACTAGCGGGGGAGCCCAGGCTACGCAGTATTTT
few	TRBD2	TRBJ2-2	TRBV29-1	CSVAPGGTSGELFF	TGCAGCGTAGCGCCCGGGGGGACCTCCGGGGAGCTGTTTTTT
many	NA	TRBJ2-5	TRBV29-1	CSVVGDGQETQYF	TGCAGCGTTGTTGGCGACGGTCAAGAGACCCAGTACTTC
NA	TRBD2	TRBJ2-7	TRBV20-1	CSARISGGASEQYF	TGCAGTGCTAGAATTAGCGGGGGGGCAAGTGAGCAGTACTTC
NA	NA	TRBJ1-2	TRBV7-9	CASSLDAVGFGGYTF	TGTGCCAGCAGCTTAGACGCAGTGGGATTCGGTGGCTACACCTTC
few	TRBD1	TRBJ1-2	TRBV29-1	CSVDTGEGYGYTF	TGCAGCGTTGACACAGGGGAGGGCTATGGCTACACCTTC
many	TRBD1	TRBJ2-4	TRBV20-1	CSARDDRDKNIQYF	TGCAGTGCTAGAGATGACAGGGACAAAAACATTCAGTACTTC
few	NA	TRBJ2-3	TRBV20-1	CSARDFALASTDTQYF	TGCAGTGCTAGAGACTTCGCGCTAGCGAGCACAGATACGCAGTATTTT
few	TRBD1	TRBJ1-2	TRBV19	CATSDRLYGYTF	TGTGCCACCTCGGACAGGCTGTATGGCTACACCTTC
NA	NA	TRBJ2-6	TRBV29-1	CSVGGTQGGGANVLTF	TGCAGCGTTGGAGGGACACAGGGAGGTGGGGCCAACGTCCTGACTTTC
NA	TRBD1	TRBJ1-4	TRBV6-6	CASSYRGQGTGEKLFF	TGTGCCAGCAGTTACCGAGGACAGGGTACGGGTGAAAAACTGTTTTTT
NA	NA	TRBJ1-1	TRBV20-1	CSAREPGFGTEAFF	TGCAGTGCTAGAGAACCAGGGTTTGGGACTGAAGCTTTCTTT
NA	NA	TRBJ1-1	TRBV5-1	CASSARRGNTEAFF	TGCGCCAGCAGCGCCCGTCGGGGGAACACTGAAGCTTTCTTT
few	NA	TRBJ1-1	TRBV12-3/TRBV12-4	CASSFSSDTEAFF	TGTGCCAGCAGCTTCTCCAGCGACACTGAAGCTTTCTTT
NA	NA	TRBJ2-3	TRBV7-2	CTSSSGDLADTQYF	TGTACCAGCAGCTCTGGGGATCTGGCAGATACGCAGTATTTT
few	TRBD1	TRBJ2-1	TRBV29-1	CSVKDRESYDEQFF	TGCAGCGTTAAGGACAGGGAATCCTACGATGAGCAGTTCTTC
many	NA	TRBJ2-7	TRBV9	CASSVEVATYEQYF	TGTGCCAGCAGCGTAGAGGTCGCAACCTACGAGCAGTACTTC
NA	NA	TRBJ1-2	TRBV12-3/TRBV12-4	CASTRFQVGYTF	TGTGCCAGCACTAGGTTCCAAGTAGGCTACACCTTC
few	TRBD2	TRBJ2-1	TRBV14	CASSQGTSGDSSYNEQFF	TGTGCCAGCAGCCAAGGGACTAGCGGGGACAGCTCCTACAATGAGCAGTTCTTC
NA	NA	TRBJ2-5	TRBV5-8	CASSLYSTAETQYF	TGTGCCAGCAGCTTGTATTCGACTGCAGAGACCCAGTACTTC
once	TRBD1	TRBJ2-7	TRBV7-2	CASKAWDRSTYEQYF	TGTGCCAGCAAGGCGTGGGACAGGAGTACCTACGAGCAGTACTTC
few	NA	TRBJ1-2	TRBV4-3	CASSQDPNMGLGYTF	TGCGCCAGCAGCCAAGATCCCAACATGGGGTTGGGCTACACCTTC
NA	NA	TRBJ2-5	TRBV19	CASSISGEETQYF	TGTGCCAGTAGTATTTCCGGAGAAGAGACCCAGTACTTC
few	TRBD2	TRBJ2-5	TRBV14	CASSPTHTSGRSAQYF	TGTGCCAGCAGTCCTACCCACACGAGCGGGAGGTCGGCCCAGTACTTC
few	TRBD1	TRBJ2-4	TRBV3-1	CASSQDGDRNIQYF	TGTGCCAGCAGCCAAGATGGGGACAGGAACATTCAGTACTTC
many	TRBD2	TRBJ2-1	TRBV7-2	CASSLSSGSYNEQFF	TGTGCCAGCAGCTTATCTAGCGGCTCCTACAATGAGCAGTTCTTC
NA	TRBD1	TRBJ2-7	TRBV7-2	CASSLATGVGFYEQYF	TGTGCCAGCAGCTTAGCGACAGGGGTCGGGTTCTACGAGCAGTACTTC
NA	NA	TRBJ1-2	TRBV6-2/TRBV6-3	CASSYGAPRYTF	TGTGCCAGCAGTTACGGAGCCCCCCGCTACACCTTC
NA	NA	TRBJ2-7	TRBV5-5	CASSSSTGFSYNEQYF	TGTGCCAGCAGCTCCTCGACGGGATTCTCCTACAATGAGCAGTACTTC
NA	NA	TRBJ2-3	TRBV7-3	CASSFEIIDTQYF	TGTGCCAGCAGCTTTGAAATCATAGATACGCAGTATTTT
few	NA	TRBJ1-4	TRBV7-2	CASSLGLSNEKLFF	TGTGCCAGCAGCTTAGGCCTGTCGAATGAAAAACTGTTTTTT
few	TRBD1	TRBJ1-2	TRBV2	CASIKGQGPNYGYTF	TGTGCCAGCATAAAGGGACAGGGACCCAACTATGGCTACACCTTC
many	TRBD1	TRBJ2-1	TRBV4-1	CASSHLRQGLGNEQFF	TGCGCCAGCAGCCATCTTCGACAGGGGTTGGGCAATGAGCAGTTCTTC
few	NA	TRBJ2-7	TRBV21-1	CASSKNGARRTYEQYF	TGTGCCAGCAGCAAAAACGGAGCCCGGCGGACCTACGAGCAGTACTTC